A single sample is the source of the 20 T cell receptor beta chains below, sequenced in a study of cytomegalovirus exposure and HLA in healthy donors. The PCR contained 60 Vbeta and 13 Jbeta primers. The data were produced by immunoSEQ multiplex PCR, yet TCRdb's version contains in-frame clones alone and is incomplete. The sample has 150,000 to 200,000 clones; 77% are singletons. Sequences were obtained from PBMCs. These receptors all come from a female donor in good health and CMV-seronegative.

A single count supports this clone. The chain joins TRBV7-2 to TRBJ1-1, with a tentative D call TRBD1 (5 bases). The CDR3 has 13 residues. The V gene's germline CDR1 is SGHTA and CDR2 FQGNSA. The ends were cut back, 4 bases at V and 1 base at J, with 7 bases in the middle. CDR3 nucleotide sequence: TGTGCCAGCAGCTCCGGACAGAACACTGAAGCTTTCTTT. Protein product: CASSSGQNTEAFF.

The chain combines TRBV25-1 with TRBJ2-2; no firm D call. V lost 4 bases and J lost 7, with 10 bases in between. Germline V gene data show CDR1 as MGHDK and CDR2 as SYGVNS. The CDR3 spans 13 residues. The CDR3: CASSGHVNGELFF. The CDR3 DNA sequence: TGTGCCAGCAGTGGACATGTTAACGGGGAGCTGTTTTTT.

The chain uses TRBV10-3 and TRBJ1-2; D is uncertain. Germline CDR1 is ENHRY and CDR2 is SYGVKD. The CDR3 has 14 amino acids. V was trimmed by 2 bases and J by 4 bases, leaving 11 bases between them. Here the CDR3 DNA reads TGTGCCATCAGTGAGGAGGGTTTAGGCTATGGCTACACCTTC. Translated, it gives CAISEEGLGYGYTF.

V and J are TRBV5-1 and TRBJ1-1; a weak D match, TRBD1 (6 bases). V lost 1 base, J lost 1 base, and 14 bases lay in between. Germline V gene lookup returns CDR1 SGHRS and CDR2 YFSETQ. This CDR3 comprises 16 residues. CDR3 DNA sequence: TGCGCCAGCAGCTTGTTACAGGGAATGAAGAACACTGAAGCTTTCTTT. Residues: CASSLLQGMKNTEAFF.

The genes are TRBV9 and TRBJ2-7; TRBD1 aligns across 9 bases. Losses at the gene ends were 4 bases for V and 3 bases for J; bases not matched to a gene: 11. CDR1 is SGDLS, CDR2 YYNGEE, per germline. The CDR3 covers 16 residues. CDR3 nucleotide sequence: TGTGCCAGCAGCCCTGAGATCGGGACAGGGATCTACGAGCAGTACTTC. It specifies CASSPEIGTGIYEQYF.

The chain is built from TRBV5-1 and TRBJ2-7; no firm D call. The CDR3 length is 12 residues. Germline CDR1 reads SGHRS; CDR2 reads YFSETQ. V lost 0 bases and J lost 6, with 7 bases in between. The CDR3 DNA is TGCGCCAGCAGCTTGGTAGCAATCGAGCAGTACTTC. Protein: CASSLVAIEQYF.

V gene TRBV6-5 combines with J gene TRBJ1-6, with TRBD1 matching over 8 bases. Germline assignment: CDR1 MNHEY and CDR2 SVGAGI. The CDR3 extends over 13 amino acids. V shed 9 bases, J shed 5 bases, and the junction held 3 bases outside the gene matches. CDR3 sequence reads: CASMDRDNSPLHF. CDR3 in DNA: TGTGCCAGTATGGACAGGGATAATTCACCCCTCCACTTT.

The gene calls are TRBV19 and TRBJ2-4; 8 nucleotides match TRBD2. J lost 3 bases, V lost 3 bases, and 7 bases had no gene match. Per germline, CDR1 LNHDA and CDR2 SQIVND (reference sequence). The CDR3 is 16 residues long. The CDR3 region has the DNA TGTGCCAGTAGTATTTCGGGAGGGGGGGGCAAAAACATTCAGTACTTC. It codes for CASSISGGGGKNIQYF.

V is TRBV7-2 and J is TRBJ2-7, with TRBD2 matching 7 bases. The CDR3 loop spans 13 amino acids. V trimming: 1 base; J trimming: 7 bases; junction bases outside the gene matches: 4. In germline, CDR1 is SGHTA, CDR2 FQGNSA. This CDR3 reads CASSLEAGDEQYF. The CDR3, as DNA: TGTGCCAGCAGCTTAGAGGCGGGGGATGAGCAGTACTTC. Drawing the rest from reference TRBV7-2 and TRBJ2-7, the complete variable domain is GAGVSQSPSNKVTEKGKDVELRCDPISGHTALYWYRQSLGQGLEFLIYFQGNSAPDKSGLPSDRFSAERTGGSVSTLTIQRTQQEDSAVYLCASSLEAGDEQYFGPGTRLTVT.

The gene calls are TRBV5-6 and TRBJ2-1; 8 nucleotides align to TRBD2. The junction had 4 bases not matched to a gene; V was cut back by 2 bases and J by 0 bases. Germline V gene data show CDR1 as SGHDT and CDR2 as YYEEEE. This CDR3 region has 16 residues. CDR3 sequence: CASSFGLASSYNEQFF. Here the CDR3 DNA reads TGTGCCAGCAGCTTTGGACTAGCTAGCTCCTACAATGAGCAGTTCTTC.

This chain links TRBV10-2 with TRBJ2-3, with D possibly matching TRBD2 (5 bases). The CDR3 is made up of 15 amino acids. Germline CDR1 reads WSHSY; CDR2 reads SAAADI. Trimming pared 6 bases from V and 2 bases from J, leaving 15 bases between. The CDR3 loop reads CASRDSDFPTDTQYF. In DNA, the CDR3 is TGCGCCAGCAGGGACTCTGACTTCCCCACAGATACGCAGTATTTT.

CDR3 protein: CASRSTGSGEQYF. CDR3 coding DNA: TGTGCCAGCAGATCGACAGGGTCCGGCGAGCAGTACTTC. The chain joins TRBV5-4 to TRBJ2-7, with TRBD1 matching over 7 bases. The CDR3 totals 13 residues. The V and J ends lost 5 bases and 6 bases, in that order; junction bases with no gene match: 8. CDR1 and CDR2 from the germline V gene are SGHNT and YYREEE (reference sequence). Variable domain in full (rest from reference TRBV5-4 and TRBJ2-7): ETGVTQSPTHLIKTRGQQVTLRCSSQSGHNTVSWYQQALGQGPQFIFQYYREEENGRGNFPPRFSGLQFPNYSSELNVNALELDDSALYLCASRSTGSGEQYFGPGTRLTVT.

In DNA, the CDR3 is TGTGCCAGCAGCTTGGTTGGGCTCATCCAAGAGACCCAGTACTTC. It translates to CASSLVGLIQETQYF. The chain has TRBV5-8 and TRBJ2-5; D not resolved. The V gene lost 0 bases and the J gene lost 1 base, with 10 bases spanning the gap. CDR1 and CDR2 from the germline V gene are SGHTS and YDEGEE. This CDR3 contains 15 residues.

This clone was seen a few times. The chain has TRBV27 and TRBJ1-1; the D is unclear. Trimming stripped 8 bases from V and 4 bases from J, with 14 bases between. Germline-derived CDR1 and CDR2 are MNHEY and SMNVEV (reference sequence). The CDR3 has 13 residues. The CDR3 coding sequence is TGTGCCAGCTCCGAGCGGGCAGGCACTGAAGCTTTCTTT. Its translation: CASSERAGTEAFF.

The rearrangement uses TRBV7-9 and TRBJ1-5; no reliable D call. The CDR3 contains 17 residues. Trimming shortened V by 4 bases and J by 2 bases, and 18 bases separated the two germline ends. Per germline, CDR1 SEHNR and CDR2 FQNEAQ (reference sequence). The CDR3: CASSSFAREARNQPQHF. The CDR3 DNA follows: TGTGCCAGCAGCTCCTTTGCGCGTGAAGCTCGCAATCAGCCCCAGCATTTT.

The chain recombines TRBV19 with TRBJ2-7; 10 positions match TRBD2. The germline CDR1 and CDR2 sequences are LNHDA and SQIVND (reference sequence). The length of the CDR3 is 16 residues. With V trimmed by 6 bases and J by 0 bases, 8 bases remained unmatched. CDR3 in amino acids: CASRGGTSASSYEQYF. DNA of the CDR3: TGTGCCAGTAGGGGCGGGACTAGCGCGAGCTCCTACGAGCAGTACTTC.

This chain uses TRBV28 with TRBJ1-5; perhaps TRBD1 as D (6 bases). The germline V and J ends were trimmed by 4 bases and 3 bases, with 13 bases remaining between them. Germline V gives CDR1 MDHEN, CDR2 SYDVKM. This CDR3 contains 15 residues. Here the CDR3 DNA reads TGTGCCAGCAGTTGGGGGCAGGCAAACAATCAGCCCCAGCATTTT. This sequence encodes CASSWGQANNQPQHF.

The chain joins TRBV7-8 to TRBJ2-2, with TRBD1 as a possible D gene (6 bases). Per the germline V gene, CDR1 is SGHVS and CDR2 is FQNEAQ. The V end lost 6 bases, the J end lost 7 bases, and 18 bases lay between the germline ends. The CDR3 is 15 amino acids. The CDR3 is CASRQRQAGVGELFF. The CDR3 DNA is TGTGCCAGCAGACAGAGACAGGCGGGTGTCGGGGAGCTGTTTTTT. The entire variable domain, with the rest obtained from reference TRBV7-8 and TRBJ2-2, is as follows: GAGVSQSPRYKVAKRGQDVALRCDPISGHVSLFWYQQALGQGPEFLTYFQNEAQLDKSGLPSDRFFAERPEGSVSTLKIQRTQQEDSAVYLCASRQRQAGVGELFFGEGSRLTVL.

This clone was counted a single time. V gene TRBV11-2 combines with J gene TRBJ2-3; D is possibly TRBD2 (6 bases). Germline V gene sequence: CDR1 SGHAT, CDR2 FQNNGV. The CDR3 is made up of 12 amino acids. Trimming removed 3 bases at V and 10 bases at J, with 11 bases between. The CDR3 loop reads CASSLSGEAQYF. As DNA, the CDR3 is TGTGCCAGCAGCTTGAGTGGGGAGGCGCAGTATTTT.

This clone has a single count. The CDR3 loop is CASSPTGGGYTGELFF. The CDR3 region has the DNA TGTGCCAGCAGCCCCACAGGGGGAGGGTACACCGGGGAGCTGTTTTTT. The V gene is TRBV11-2, the J gene TRBJ2-2; TRBD1 is a possible D gene (8 bases). CDR1 SGHAT and CDR2 FQNNGV come from the germline V gene. Trimming removed 5 bases at V and 3 bases at J, with 16 bases between. CDR3 length equals 16 residues.